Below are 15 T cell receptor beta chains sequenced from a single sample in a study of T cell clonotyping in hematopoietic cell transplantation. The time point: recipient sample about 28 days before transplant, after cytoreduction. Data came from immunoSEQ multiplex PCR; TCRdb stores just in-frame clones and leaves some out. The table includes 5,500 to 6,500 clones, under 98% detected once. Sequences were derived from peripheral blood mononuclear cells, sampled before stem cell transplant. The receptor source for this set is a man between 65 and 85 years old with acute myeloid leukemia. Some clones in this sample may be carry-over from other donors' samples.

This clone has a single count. CDR3 protein: CASSARRGEGNSGANVLTF. CDR3 sequence (DNA): TGTGCCAGCAGCGCCCGTCGGGGGGAAGGGAACTCTGGGGCCAACGTCCTGACTTTC. The chain links TRBV9 to TRBJ2-6; 7 bases align to TRBD2. Germline CDR1 reads SGDLS; CDR2 reads YYNGEE. V dropped 3 bases and J dropped 0; count of bases not matched to a gene: 12. The length of the CDR3 is 19 residues.

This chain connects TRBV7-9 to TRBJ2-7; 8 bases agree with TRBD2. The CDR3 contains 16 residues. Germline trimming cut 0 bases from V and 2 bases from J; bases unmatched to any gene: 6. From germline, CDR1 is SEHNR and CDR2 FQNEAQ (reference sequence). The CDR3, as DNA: TGTGCCAGCAGCTTAGCAGACGGGAGGGTCGCCTACGAGCAGTACTTC. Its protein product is CASSLADGRVAYEQYF.

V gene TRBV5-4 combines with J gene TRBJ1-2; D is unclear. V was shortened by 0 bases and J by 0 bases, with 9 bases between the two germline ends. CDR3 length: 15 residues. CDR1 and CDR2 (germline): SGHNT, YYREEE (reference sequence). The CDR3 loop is CASSLGGLANYGYTF. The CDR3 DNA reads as TGTGCCAGCAGCTTGGGAGGATTAGCTAACTATGGCTACACCTTC. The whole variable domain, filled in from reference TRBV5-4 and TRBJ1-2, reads ETGVTQSPTHLIKTRGQQVTLRCSSQSGHNTVSWYQQALGQGPQFIFQYYREEENGRGNFPPRFSGLQFPNYSSELNVNALELDDSALYLCASSLGGLANYGYTFGSGTRLTVV.

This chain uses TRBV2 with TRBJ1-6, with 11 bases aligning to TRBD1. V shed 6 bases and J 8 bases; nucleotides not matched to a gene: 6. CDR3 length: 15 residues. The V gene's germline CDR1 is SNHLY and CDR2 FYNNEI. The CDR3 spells CASRARTGGDSPLHF. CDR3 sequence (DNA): TGTGCCAGCAGAGCTCGGACAGGGGGCGATTCACCCCTCCACTTT.

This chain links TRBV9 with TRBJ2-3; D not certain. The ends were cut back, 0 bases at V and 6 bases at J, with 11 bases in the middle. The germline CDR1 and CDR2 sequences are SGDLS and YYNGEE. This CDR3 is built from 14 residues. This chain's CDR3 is CASSVGVSLDTQYF. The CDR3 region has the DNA TGTGCCAGCAGCGTAGGGGTTTCCCTCGATACGCAGTATTTT.

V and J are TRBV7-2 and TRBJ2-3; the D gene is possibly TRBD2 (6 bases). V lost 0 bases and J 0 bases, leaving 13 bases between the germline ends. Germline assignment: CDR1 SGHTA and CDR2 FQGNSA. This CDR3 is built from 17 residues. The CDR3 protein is CASSLAPVGTSTDTQYF. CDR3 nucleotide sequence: TGTGCCAGCAGCTTAGCGCCGGTCGGGACTAGCACAGATACGCAGTATTTT. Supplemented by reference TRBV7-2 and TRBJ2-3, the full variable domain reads GAGVSQSPSNKVTEKGKDVELRCDPISGHTALYWYRQSLGQGLEFLIYFQGNSAPDKSGLPSDRFSAERTGGSVSTLTIQRTQQEDSAVYLCASSLAPVGTSTDTQYFGPGTRLTVL.

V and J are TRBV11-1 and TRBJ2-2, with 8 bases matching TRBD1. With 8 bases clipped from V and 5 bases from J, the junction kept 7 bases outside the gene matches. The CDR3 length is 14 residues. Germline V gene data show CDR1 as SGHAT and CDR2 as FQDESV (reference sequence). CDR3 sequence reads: CASAGQGYTGELFF. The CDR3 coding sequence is TGTGCCAGCGCAGGACAGGGTTATACCGGGGAGCTGTTTTTT.

The CDR3 nucleotides read TGTGCCAGCAGCCCCCTCCGGGGGATAGGCAATGAGCAGTTCTTC. Amino acid sequence: CASSPLRGIGNEQFF. The V gene is TRBV11-2, the J gene TRBJ2-1; D possibly corresponds to TRBD2 (6 bases). Trimming took 5 bases from V and 6 from J, leaving 17 bases between them. The CDR3 covers 15 residues. Per the germline V gene, CDR1 is SGHAT and CDR2 is FQNNGV.

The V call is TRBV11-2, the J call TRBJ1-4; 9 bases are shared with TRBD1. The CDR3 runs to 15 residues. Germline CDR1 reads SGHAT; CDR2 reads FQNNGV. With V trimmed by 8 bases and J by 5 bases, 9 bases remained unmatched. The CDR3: CASDWGGQGNEKLFF. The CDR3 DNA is TGTGCCAGCGATTGGGGGGGACAGGGAAATGAAAAACTGTTTTTT. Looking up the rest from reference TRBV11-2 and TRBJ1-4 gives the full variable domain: EAGVAQSPRYKIIEKRQSVAFWCNPISGHATLYWYQQILGQGPKLLIQFQNNGVVDDSQLPKDRFSAERLKGVDSTLKIQPAKLEDSAVYLCASDWGGQGNEKLFFGSGTQLSVL.

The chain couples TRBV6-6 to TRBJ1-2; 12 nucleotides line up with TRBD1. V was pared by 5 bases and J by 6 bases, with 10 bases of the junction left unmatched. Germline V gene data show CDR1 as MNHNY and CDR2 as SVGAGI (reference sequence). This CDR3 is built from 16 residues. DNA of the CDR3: TGTGCCAGCAGTGTCGCCGGGACAGGGGGCTTAAATGGCTACACCTTC. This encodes CASSVAGTGGLNGYTF.

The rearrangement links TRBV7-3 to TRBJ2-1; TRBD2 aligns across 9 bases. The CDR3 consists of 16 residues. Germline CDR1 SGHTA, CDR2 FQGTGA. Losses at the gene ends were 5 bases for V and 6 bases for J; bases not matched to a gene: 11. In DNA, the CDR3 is TGTGCCAGCAGCCCGCACCTAGCGGGGAGGGGCAATGAGCAGTTCTTC. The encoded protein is CASSPHLAGRGNEQFF.

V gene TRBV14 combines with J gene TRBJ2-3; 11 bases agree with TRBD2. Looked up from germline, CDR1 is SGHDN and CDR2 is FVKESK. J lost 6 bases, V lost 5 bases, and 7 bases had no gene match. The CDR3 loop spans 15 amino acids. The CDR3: CASSGPGLAVDTQYF. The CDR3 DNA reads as TGTGCCAGCAGCGGACCGGGACTAGCGGTGGATACGCAGTATTTT.

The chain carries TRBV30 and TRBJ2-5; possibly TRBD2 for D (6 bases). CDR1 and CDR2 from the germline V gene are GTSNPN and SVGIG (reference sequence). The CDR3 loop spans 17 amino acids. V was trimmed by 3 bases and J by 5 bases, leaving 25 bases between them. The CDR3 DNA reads TGTGCCTGGAGCAGTAGTCCGGGAGTTGGTTCCCCGGAGACCCAGTACTTC. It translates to CAWSSSPGVGSPETQYF.

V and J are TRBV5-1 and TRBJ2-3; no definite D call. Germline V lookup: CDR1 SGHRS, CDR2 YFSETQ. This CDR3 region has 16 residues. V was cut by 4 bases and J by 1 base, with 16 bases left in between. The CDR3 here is CASSLEPNLRTDTQYF. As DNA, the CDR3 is TGCGCCAGCAGCCTAGAGCCCAACTTACGCACAGATACGCAGTATTTT.

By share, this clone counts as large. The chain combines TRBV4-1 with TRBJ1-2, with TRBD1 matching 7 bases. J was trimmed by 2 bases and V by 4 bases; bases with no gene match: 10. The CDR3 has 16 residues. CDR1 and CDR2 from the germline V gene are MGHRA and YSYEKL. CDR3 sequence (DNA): TGCGCCAGCAGCCTCTCAGGGGAGGGGGCAAACTATGGCTACACCTTC. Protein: CASSLSGEGANYGYTF.